The next 30 T cell receptor beta chains were all read from a single sample in a study of molecular identifiers for immune sequencing clone quantification. TCRdb processed the PCR reads anew with MiXCR; each CDR3 protein has one entry. The sample holds some 650,000 distinct CDR3 sequences; about 20% are singletons and the top ten take 0.7% to 1%. The sequencing sample was made of naive CD8+ T cells from blood, with Jurkat cell RNA spiked in. Subset reported: FACS-sorted CD8+CD4-CCR7+CD45RA+ naive T cells. Receptor source: a human donor in good health. Some libraries in this study had Jurkat cell RNA spiked in.

This clonotype was recorded many times. The rearrangement joins TRBV6-5 to TRBJ2-3; TRBD2 matches 8 bases. The CDR3 extends over 16 amino acids. Germline V CDR1 and CDR2: MNHEY, SVGAGI. The V gene end was trimmed by 2 bases and the J gene end by 0 bases; junction bases not matched to a gene: 4. CDR3: CASSYHSGDSTDTQYF. As DNA, the CDR3 is TGTGCCAGCAGTTACCATAGCGGGGATAGCACAGATACGCAGTATTTT.

At least ten counts were recorded for this clonotype. The chain joins TRBV7-9 to TRBJ2-3, with 10 nucleotides matching TRBD2. CDR3 length: 16 amino acids. V lost 5 bases and J lost 3; bases outside the gene matches: 8. In germline, CDR1 is SEHNR, CDR2 FQNEAQ (reference sequence). CDR3 coding DNA: TGTGCCAGCAGCCCCGGCGTTAGCGGGAGGACAGATACGCAGTATTTT. This sequence encodes CASSPGVSGRTDTQYF.

The CDR3, as DNA: TGTGCCAGCAGCGTGCCCGGGGACTACACCGGGGAGCTGTTTTTT. This translates into CASSVPGDYTGELFF. J is TRBJ2-2 and V is TRBV13; D possibly corresponds to TRBD2 (6 bases). CDR1 and CDR2 from the germline V gene are PRHDT and FYEKMQ (reference sequence). The CDR3 contains 15 residues. V was shortened by 5 bases and J by 3 bases, with 13 bases between the two germline ends. The full variable domain, rest sourced from reference TRBV13 and TRBJ2-2, is AAGVIQSPRHLIKEKRETATLKCYPIPRHDTVYWYQQGPGQDPQFLISFYEKMQSDKGSIPDRFSAQQFSDYHSELNMSSLELGDSALYFCASSVPGDYTGELFFGEGSRLTVL.

On this clonotype: A read error may account for a junction end that differs from germline. This rearrangement joins TRBV19 to TRBJ1-5; D perhaps matches TRBD1 (6 bases). The CDR3 runs 14 residues. CDR1 and CDR2 from the germline V gene are LNHDA and SQIVND (reference sequence). The CDR3 coding sequence is TGTACCAGTAGTACCAAGACAGGCCCCGGGCCCCAGCATTTT. The encoded protein is CTSSTKTGPGPQHF.

Note on this clonotype: This may stem from a read error, because a much larger clone lies one nucleotide away. The V gene is TRBV7-9, the J gene TRBJ1-2; D ambiguous. There are 18 residues in the CDR3. Per the germline V gene, CDR1 is SEHNR and CDR2 is FQNEAQ (reference sequence). The ends were cut back, 1 base at V and 5 bases at J, with 23 bases in the middle. This CDR3 is CASSLDFMGPSPTYGYTF. The CDR3, as DNA: TGTGCCAGCAGCTTAGATTTTATGGGTCCGAGCCCCACTTATGGCTACACCTTC.

This clonotype was seen at least ten times. The chain couples TRBV29-1 to TRBJ2-5, with 7 nucleotides matching TRBD2. The V segment lost 4 bases and the J segment 9 bases; nucleotides outside the gene matches: 20. The germline V gene has CDR1 SQVTM and CDR2 ANQGSEA. This CDR3 comprises 16 residues. The CDR3 DNA sequence: TGCAGCGTTGGGGGGTTGAGCGGGGCCCCTCTTTTGGCCCAGTACTTC. Amino acids: CSVGGLSGAPLLAQYF.

In its sample, this clonotype was seen a few times. This chain uses TRBV5-5 with TRBJ2-2; D is undetermined. Germline V gives CDR1 SGHKS, CDR2 YYEKEE (reference sequence). V lost 4 bases and J 5 bases, leaving 6 bases between the germline ends. The CDR3 consists of 12 residues. CDR3 loop: CASSTTTGELFF. CDR3 sequence (DNA): TGTGCCAGCAGCACTACAACCGGGGAGCTGTTTTTT. The entire variable domain, with the rest obtained from reference TRBV5-5 and TRBJ2-2, is as follows: DAGVTQSPTHLIKTRGQQVTLRCSPISGHKSVSWYQQVLGQGPQFIFQYYEKEERGRGNFPDRFSARQFPNYSSELNVNALLLGDSALYLCASSTTTGELFFGEGSRLTVL.

This clonotype was seen at least ten times. The chain recombines TRBV3-1 with TRBJ2-3; D call uncertain. V shed 1 base and J shed 4 bases, with 18 bases lying between them. Germline loops: CDR1 LGHDT, CDR2 YNNKEL (reference sequence). The CDR3 runs to 17 residues. CDR3 nucleotides: TGTGCCAGCAGCCAAGGCCTTTTAGCCCATGCCGCAGATACGCAGTATTTT. It yields the protein CASSQGLLAHAADTQYF.

There are many counts of this clonotype. The chain has TRBV27 and TRBJ2-2; D is unclear. The CDR3 totals 14 residues. Germline V gene data show CDR1 as MNHEY and CDR2 as SMNVEV (reference sequence). Trimming took 10 bases from V and 5 from J, leaving 17 bases between them. The CDR3 here is CATAGIASTGELFF. DNA for the CDR3: TGTGCCACCGCCGGAATAGCAAGTACCGGGGAGCTGTTTTTT.

This clonotype was seen a few times. Compared with germline, one end of the junction differs, possibly owing to a read error. The chain recombines TRBV7-9 with TRBJ2-7, with D unclear. Germline V gene data show CDR1 as SEHNR and CDR2 as FQNEAQ (reference sequence). The CDR3 has 15 residues. The CDR3 loop reads CASSQMQYPSYGQYF. The CDR3 region has the DNA TGTGCCAGCAGCCAGATGCAGTATCCGTCCTACGGGCAGTACTTC.

The sample holds many counts of this clonotype. The J gene is TRBJ2-5, the V gene TRBV12-3 or TRBV12-4; D gene uncertain. The V and J ends lost 7 bases and 0 bases respectively, with 9 bases between them. The length of the CDR3 is 13 residues. The CDR3 loop is CASTPQHQETQYF. The CDR3 nucleotides read TGTGCCAGCACCCCCCAGCACCAAGAGACCCAGTACTTC.

This clonotype appeared many times. V and J are TRBV9 and TRBJ2-2; 7 bases fit TRBD2. The CDR3 spans 16 residues. CDR1 SGDLS and CDR2 YYNGEE come from the germline V gene. Trimming took 3 bases from V and 3 from J; bases not matched to a gene: 8. CDR3: CASSGRLADYTGELFF. The CDR3, as DNA: TGTGCCAGCAGCGGAAGGCTAGCGGATTACACCGGGGAGCTGTTTTTT.

The gene calls are TRBV7-9 and TRBJ2-3; tentative D call: TRBD2 (5 bases). The CDR3 sequence is 16 residues long. V lost 5 bases and J lost 3, with 18 bases in between. Germline lookup yields CDR1 SEHNR and CDR2 FQNEAQ (reference sequence). CDR3 loop: CASSPTRGGVTDTQYF. DNA of the CDR3: TGTGCCAGCAGCCCCACTCGGGGTGGGGTGACAGATACGCAGTATTTT.

As concerns this clonotype: This sequence may be a read error, since a much larger clone differs from it by one base. V usage is TRBV9 and J usage is TRBJ1-1; D may be TRBD1 (5 bases). Germline CDR1 and CDR2: SGDLS and YYNGEE. This CDR3 is built from 14 residues. The V gene lost 4 bases and the J gene lost 2 bases, with 12 bases spanning the gap. The CDR3 spells CASSLDNTNTEAFF. The CDR3 bases are TGTGCCAGCAGCCTGGACAACACCAACACTGAAGCTTTCTTT.

The chain combines TRBV7-9 with TRBJ2-3; 10 bases line up with TRBD2. The CDR3 loop spans 17 amino acids. Germline CDR1 reads SEHNR; CDR2 reads FQNEAQ (reference sequence). J was trimmed by 0 bases and V by 4 bases; bases with no gene match: 7. The CDR3, as DNA: TGTGCCAGCAGCTCTTTACTAGCGGGGATGAGCACAGATACGCAGTATTTT. The encoded protein is CASSSLLAGMSTDTQYF.

This chain uses TRBV20-1 with TRBJ2-7; 8 bases fit TRBD2. Germline CDR1 is DFQATT and CDR2 is SNEGSKA (reference sequence). The CDR3 covers 16 residues. The trim removed 2 bases at V and 5 bases at J, leaving 14 bases unmatched. CDR3 amino acids: CSARWGMVAGLNEQYF. The DNA for the CDR3 is TGCAGTGCTAGATGGGGGATGGTAGCGGGACTTAACGAGCAGTACTTC.

This chain joins TRBV27 and TRBJ2-7; 9 bases fit TRBD2. Germline CDR1 and CDR2: MNHEY and SMNVEV (reference sequence). The CDR3 loop spans 15 amino acids. V gave up 6 bases and J gave up 0 bases; unmatched junction bases: 6. The CDR3 loop reads CASRELAGSSYEQYF. The CDR3 DNA reads TGTGCCAGCAGGGAGCTAGCGGGATCCTCCTACGAGCAGTACTTC.

In its sample, this clonotype was seen a few times. In DNA, the CDR3 is TGCGCCAGCAGCCAAACAGGGGCGGCTGGCTACACCTTC. It encodes CASSQTGAAGYTF. The J gene is TRBJ1-2, the V gene TRBV4-1; 7 bases map to TRBD1. This CDR3 spans 13 amino acids. V lost 2 bases and J lost 7; bases outside the gene matches: 4. In germline, CDR1 is MGHRA, CDR2 YSYEKL.

A word on this clonotype: This could be a read error, since a much larger clone is one nucleotide away. This chain uses TRBV29-1 with TRBJ2-7, with D possibly being TRBD2 (6 bases). CDR3 length: 13 residues. Germline CDR1 is SQVTM and CDR2 is ANQGSEA. The V gene lost 6 bases and the J gene lost 4 bases, with 16 bases spanning the gap. In DNA, the CDR3 is TGCAGCGTGGTAGCGGAGACTCTGTACGAGCAGTACTTC. Protein product: CSVVAETLYEQYF.

For this clonotype: The junction and the germline gene differ at one end; a read error may be behind it. The chain carries TRBV7-9 and TRBJ1-3; maybe TRBD1 (5 bases). The CDR3 consists of 17 residues. CDR1 SEHNR and CDR2 FQNEAQ come from the germline V gene (reference sequence). DNA for the CDR3: TGTGCCAGCAGCTTGGCCCCTAGGTGGGACTCTGGAAGCACCATATATTTT. Its translation: CASSLAPRWDSGSTIYF.

To note about this clonotype: A read error is possible here, since a much larger clone lies one base away. The chain links TRBV30 to TRBJ2-7; possibly TRBD2 for D (5 bases). Germline CDR1 and CDR2: GTSNPN and SVGIG (reference sequence). The CDR3 runs to 12 residues. The CDR3 DNA reads TGTGCCTGGAACCGGCTAGACTACGAGCAGTGCTTC. Amino acid sequence: CAWNRLDYEQCF.

This clonotype has only a few counts. The junction and the germline gene differ at one end; a read error may be behind it. The rearrangement joins TRBV19 to TRBJ2-7; no firm D call. This CDR3 is 13 amino acids long. CDR1 is LNHDA, CDR2 SQIVND, per germline (reference sequence). CDR3 sequence reads: CASSQTPSYERYF. The CDR3 coding sequence is TGTGCCAGTAGCCAGACCCCTTCCTACGAGCGGTACTTC.

This clonotype was seen ten or more times. This rearrangement joins TRBV11-2 to TRBJ2-3; 7 bases align to TRBD2. The CDR3 consists of 14 residues. In germline, CDR1 is SGHAT, CDR2 FQNNGV. The J segment lost 1 base and the V segment lost 10 bases, leaving 8 bases of the junction unmatched. The CDR3 nucleotides read TGTGCCACCGGCGGGGGACTACGCACAGATACGCAGTATTTT. This sequence encodes CATGGGLRTDTQYF.

This clonotype was observed a handful of times. V gene TRBV6-4 combines with J gene TRBJ2-3; 8 bases line up with TRBD2. V lost 6 bases, J lost 4 bases, and 6 bases stayed unmatched. Per the germline V gene, CDR1 is MRHNA and CDR2 is SNTAGT. This CDR3 region has 14 residues. CDR3 sequence: CASSGLAGSDTQYF. CDR3 bases: TGTGCCAGCAGCGGACTAGCAGGATCAGATACGCAGTATTTT.

This clonotype was detected many times. J is TRBJ2-3 and V is TRBV2, with D unresolved. Trimming took off 4 bases at V and 4 bases at J, with 15 bases between the two ends. Germline V lookup: CDR1 SNHLY, CDR2 FYNNEI. CDR3 length: 15 amino acids. The chain's CDR3 is CASSVGPRVSDTQYF. CDR3 DNA sequence: TGTGCCAGCAGTGTTGGCCCCCGAGTTTCAGATACGCAGTATTTT.

This clonotype has a count of ten or more. This chain uses TRBV9 with TRBJ1-5; 7 nucleotides agree with TRBD1. From germline, CDR1 is SGDLS and CDR2 YYNGEE. V shed 4 bases and J 8 bases; nucleotides not matched to a gene: 12. CDR3 length equals 15 residues. The CDR3 here is CASSSGTASLEPQHF. The DNA for the CDR3 is TGTGCCAGCAGCTCCGGGACAGCAAGTTTGGAGCCCCAGCATTTT.

The chain recombines TRBV19 with TRBJ1-1; no firm D call. Germline CDR1 is LNHDA and CDR2 is SQIVND (reference sequence). Trimming removed 7 bases at V and 5 bases at J, with 11 bases between. The CDR3 covers 12 residues. DNA for the CDR3: TGTGCCAGTAAGGCGGATGTAACTGAAGCTTTCTTT. Its protein product is CASKADVTEAFF.

To note about this clonotype: This CDR3 fails to terminate in the conserved phenylalanine or tryptophan, so it likely reflects a read error. V gene TRBV27 combines with J gene TRBJ2-7, with D perhaps TRBD2 (6 bases). The germline V and J ends were trimmed by 6 bases and 4 bases, with 19 bases remaining between them. The length of the CDR3 is 15 residues. Per germline, CDR1 MNHEY and CDR2 SMNVEV (reference sequence). This CDR3 is CASSVDGGPLYEQYS. CDR3 sequence (DNA): TGTGCCAGCAGCGTAGACGGGGGTCCCCTTTACGAGCAGTACTCC.

The V gene is TRBV19, the J gene TRBJ1-2; D call uncertain. Germline lookup yields CDR1 LNHDA and CDR2 SQIVND (reference sequence). The CDR3 length is 10 residues. The germline V and J ends were trimmed by 6 bases and 6 bases, with 5 bases remaining between them. In nucleotides, the CDR3 is TGTGCCAGTAGAGGCAATGGCTACACCTTC. The encoded protein is CASRGNGYTF. Using reference TRBV19 and TRBJ1-2 for the parts outside the CDR3, the full variable domain is DGGITQSPKYLFRKEGQNVTLSCEQNLNHDAMYWYRQDPGQGLRLIYYSQIVNDFQKGDIAEGYSVSREKKESFPLTVTSAQKNPTAFYLCASRGNGYTFGSGTRLTVV.

At least ten counts were recorded for this clonotype. The chain employs TRBV3-1 and TRBJ2-3; D not certain. The germline V gene has CDR1 LGHDT and CDR2 YNNKEL (reference sequence). V lost 1 base and J lost 0, with 8 bases in between. There are 15 residues in the CDR3. The CDR3 sequence is CASSQGPASTDTQYF. The CDR3 coding sequence is TGTGCCAGCAGCCAAGGGCCCGCTAGCACAGATACGCAGTATTTT.